This T cell receptor (beta chain) was captured by sequencing in a study of T cells after yellow fever vaccination. Whole-study findings and limits: Booster sampling recovered most clones from primary vaccination (roughly 97% CD4, over 75% CD8).

The length of the CDR3 is 15 residues. The trim removed 4 bases at V and 6 bases at J, leaving 7 bases unmatched. TCRdb re-called the 5' RACE reads with MiXCR, one entry per CDR3 protein. The data hold under 300,000 distinct CDR3 sequences, with 6.9% observed a single time. A few counts support this clonotype. Its target is not known. This receptor was obtained from a man aged 30 to 39 who received the YFV17D yellow fever vaccine. This specimen consisted of CD4+ T cells sorted from PBMCs, obtained 15 days after the yellow fever booster vaccination. This sequence joins TRBV12-3 or TRBV12-4 and TRBJ1-5; 9 bases are shared with TRBD1. The CDR3 region is CASSSGTGYSQPQHF. CDR3 sequence (DNA): TGTGCCAGCAGTTCCGGGACAGGGTATAGTCAGCCCCAGCATTTT.